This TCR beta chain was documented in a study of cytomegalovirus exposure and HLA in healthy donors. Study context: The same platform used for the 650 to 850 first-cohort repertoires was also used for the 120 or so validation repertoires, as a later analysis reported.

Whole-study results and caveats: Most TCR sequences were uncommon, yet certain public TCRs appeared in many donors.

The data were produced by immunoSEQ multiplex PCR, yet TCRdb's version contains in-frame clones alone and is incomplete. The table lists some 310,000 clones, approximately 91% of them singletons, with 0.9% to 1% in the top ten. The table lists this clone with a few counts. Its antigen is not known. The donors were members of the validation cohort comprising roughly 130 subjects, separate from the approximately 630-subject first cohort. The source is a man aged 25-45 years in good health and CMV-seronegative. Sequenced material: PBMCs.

The CDR3 bases are TGCGCCAGCAGTGATCAACAGGGTAATGGCTACACCTTC. This gives the protein CASSDQQGNGYTF. This chain links TRBV10-1 with TRBJ1-2; TRBD1 is a possible D gene (6 bases). Looked up from germline, CDR1 is WNHNN and CDR2 is SYGVQD (reference sequence). The CDR3 contains 13 residues. The germline V and J ends were trimmed by 3 bases and 6 bases, with 11 bases remaining between them.